These 26 T cell receptor beta chains came from one sample sequenced in a study of Ad26.COV2.S vaccination and SARS-CoV-2 variants. Assay: immunoSEQ multiplex PCR; the TCRdb copy retains only in-frame clones and omits some. This table holds around 250,000 clones, roughly nine tenths found once. Treatment here: 19 received Ad26.COV2.S at low or high dose, single or two shots; about five received placebo; per-sample allocation not given. Material that was analyzed had been drawn on day 63 after the first vaccine or placebo injection. Sequencing was performed on peripheral blood, taken in a trial of Ad26.COV2.S vaccine versus placebo. Every receptor here comes from a person aged 18-60 years who received the Ad26.COV2.S COVID-19 vaccine or a placebo.

The CDR3 is CASSQQGQGAGNTIYF. CDR3 nucleotide sequence: TGCGCCAGCAGCCAACAAGGACAGGGGGCTGGAAACACCATATATTTT. V is TRBV4-3 and J is TRBJ1-3, with TRBD1 matching over 10 bases. The germline V gene has CDR1 LGHNA and CDR2 YSLEER. The CDR3 runs to 16 residues. Trimming at V came to 2 bases and at J to 2 bases, leaving 3 bases not matched to a gene.

The genes are TRBV7-9 and TRBJ2-3; D gene uncertain. Germline V gene data show CDR1 as SEHNR and CDR2 as FQNEAQ (reference sequence). Trimming removed 2 bases from V and 6 bases from J, with 9 bases in between. The CDR3 is made up of 13 amino acids. CDR3 amino acids: CASSLNDPDTQYF. DNA of the CDR3: TGTGCCAGCAGCTTAAACGATCCCGATACGCAGTATTTT.

The rearrangement links TRBV2 to TRBJ2-3; D is uncertain. V was clipped by 2 bases and J by 2 bases, with 11 bases between them. The CDR3 contains 15 residues. In germline, CDR1 is SNHLY, CDR2 FYNNEI. The CDR3 DNA reads as TGTGCCAGCAGTGAAATTCTTCCGGTCACAGATACGCAGTATTTT. It codes for CASSEILPVTDTQYF.

The chain uses TRBV9 and TRBJ2-1, with D possibly being TRBD2 (7 bases). Trimming took off 2 bases at V and 3 bases at J, with 12 bases between the two ends. In germline, CDR1 is SGDLS, CDR2 YYNGEE. The CDR3 is made up of 15 amino acids. For the CDR3, the DNA is TGTGCCAGCAGCGTGGACGGGGGGCTCTACAATGAGCAGTTCTTC. This encodes CASSVDGGLYNEQFF.

This clone was recorded a few times. This chain links TRBV7-8 with TRBJ1-6, with 7 bases lining up with TRBD1. Germline assignment: CDR1 SGHVS and CDR2 FQNEAQ. The CDR3 totals 14 residues. Losses at the gene ends were 3 bases for V and 9 bases for J; bases not matched to a gene: 5. Here the CDR3 DNA reads TGTGCCAGCAGCTTGGACAGGTGGCCTTCACCCCTCCACTTT. It codes for CASSLDRWPSPLHF.

The genes are TRBV5-6 and TRBJ2-7; D call uncertain. The ends were cut back, 3 bases at V and 2 bases at J, with 15 bases in the middle. Germline V gene data show CDR1 as SGHDT and CDR2 as YYEEEE. The CDR3 extends over 15 amino acids. In nucleotides, the CDR3 is TGTGCCAGCAGCTCTCTCCACGGGCTCCCCTACGAGCAGTACTTC. It specifies CASSSLHGLPYEQYF.

This chain connects TRBV6-1 to TRBJ2-3; TRBD2 matches 7 bases. Losses at the gene ends were 2 bases for V and 5 bases for J; bases not matched to a gene: 7. Germline CDR1 reads MNHNS; CDR2 reads SASEGT. The CDR3 consists of 15 residues. CDR3 DNA sequence: TGTGCCAGCAGTGAAAGGAAAGCGGGGAGAGATACGCAGTATTTT. Translation: CASSERKAGRDTQYF.

The CDR3 loop is CASSQSLSGTLPKTQYF. The CDR3 bases are TGCGCCAGCAGCCAATCCTTATCCGGGACTCTCCCCAAGACCCAGTACTTC. This chain links TRBV4-1 with TRBJ2-5; D is perhaps TRBD2 (6 bases). V was clipped by 2 bases and J by 6 bases, with 22 bases between them. CDR1 is MGHRA and CDR2 is YSYEKL in the germline V gene. The CDR3 is 17 amino acids.

The chain links TRBV24-1 to TRBJ1-2, with 10 bases aligning to TRBD1. Germline V lookup: CDR1 KGHDR, CDR2 SFDVKD. The CDR3 is 14 amino acids. Trimming removed 4 bases from V and 5 bases from J; junction bases left unmatched: 3. CDR3 residues: CATSDMDRGYGYTF. CDR3 sequence (DNA): TGTGCCACCAGTGACATGGACAGGGGGTATGGCTACACCTTC.

The gene calls are TRBV14 and TRBJ2-1, with 13 positions matching TRBD2. With 0 bases clipped from V and 0 bases from J, the junction kept 11 bases outside the gene matches. The CDR3 has 21 residues. Germline CDR1 SGHDN, CDR2 FVKESK. CDR3 residues: CASSQEGGLAGFLSSYNEQFF. CDR3 coding DNA: TGTGCCAGCAGCCAAGAAGGGGGACTAGCGGGGTTTTTGAGCTCCTACAATGAGCAGTTCTTC.

CDR3 loop: CASSAGSYSNQPQHF. CDR3 in DNA: TGTGCCAGCAGTGCAGGTAGCTATAGCAATCAGCCCCAGCATTTT. This chain connects TRBV2 to TRBJ1-5; no firm D call. Trimming removed 4 bases from V and 0 bases from J, with 10 bases in between. The CDR3 contains 15 residues. CDR1 is SNHLY and CDR2 is FYNNEI in the germline V gene. Based on the CDR3 plus reference TRBV2 and TRBJ1-5, the full variable domain is EPEVTQTPSHQVTQMGQEVILRCVPISNHLYFYWYRQILGQKVEFLVSFYNNEISEKSEIFDDQFSVERPDGSNFTLKIRSTKLEDSAMYFCASSAGSYSNQPQHFGDGTRLSIL.

The chain joins TRBV6-1 to TRBJ2-7, with D tentatively TRBD2 (6 bases). The CDR3 length is 14 residues. V was pared by 0 bases and J by 7 bases, with 13 bases between. Germline V gene lookup returns CDR1 MNHNS and CDR2 SASEGT. In DNA, the CDR3 is TGTGCCAGCAGTGAAGCAGGGGCCCGGGGGGAGCAGTACGTC. This codes for CASSEAGARGEQYV.

The chain combines TRBV7-9 with TRBJ1-2; 7 bases fit TRBD1. In germline, CDR1 is SEHNR, CDR2 FQNEAQ (reference sequence). CDR3 length: 15 residues. The J segment lost 0 bases and the V segment lost 5 bases, leaving 6 bases of the junction unmatched. The CDR3 sequence: CASSRGGPANYGYTF. The CDR3 DNA follows: TGTGCCAGCAGCCGAGGGGGCCCTGCTAACTATGGCTACACCTTC.

The chain employs TRBV5-6 and TRBJ2-1, with 8 bases matching TRBD2. The CDR3 totals 14 residues. V shed 3 bases and J 8 bases; nucleotides not matched to a gene: 7. The germline V gene has CDR1 SGHDT and CDR2 YYEEEE. The CDR3 coding sequence is TGTGCCAGCAGCTCTCTAGCGGGTCTGCATGAGCAGTTCTTC. Amino acids: CASSSLAGLHEQFF.

This clone was counted once. The J gene is TRBJ1-2, the V gene TRBV27; D is ambiguous. There are 14 residues in the CDR3. V was cut by 0 bases and J by 8 bases, with 13 bases left in between. Looked up from germline, CDR1 is MNHEY and CDR2 is SMNVEV (reference sequence). CDR3 in DNA: TGTGCCAGCAGTTTATCCGGCGGGCCCGGGGGCTACACCTTC. This gives the protein CASSLSGGPGGYTF.

V and J are TRBV5-1 and TRBJ1-5; D unresolved. The V and J ends lost 7 bases and 3 bases respectively, with 14 bases between them. Germline V gives CDR1 SGHRS, CDR2 YFSETQ. The CDR3 sequence is 14 residues long. The DNA of the CDR3 is TGCGCCAGCCCGCTCTTGAGCCTCAATCAGCCCCAGCATTTT. Its translation: CASPLLSLNQPQHF.

The chain combines TRBV5-5 with TRBJ1-4, with D hard to call. V lost 9 bases and J 8 bases, leaving 20 bases between the germline ends. This CDR3 is 14 amino acids long. Germline loops: CDR1 SGHKS, CDR2 YYEKEE (reference sequence). CDR3 sequence reads: CATSVGLVGEKLFF. The CDR3 DNA reads TGTGCCACCTCCGTTGGTTTGGTAGGGGAAAAACTGTTTTTT.

This clone was picked up a small number of times. The chain combines TRBV19 with TRBJ1-2; 8 positions agree with TRBD1. The CDR3 is 14 amino acids. The germline V gene has CDR1 LNHDA and CDR2 SQIVND (reference sequence). With V trimmed by 4 bases and J by 4 bases, 5 bases remained unmatched. CDR3: CASSTGGASYGYTF. DNA of the CDR3: TGTGCCAGTAGTACAGGGGGCGCGAGCTATGGCTACACCTTC.

The DNA for the CDR3 is TGTGCCAGCAGCTTGATCGTCGGGACAGGCGGCACTGAAGCTTTCTTT. Translating it yields CASSLIVGTGGTEAFF. This sequence joins TRBV5-5 and TRBJ1-1, with 8 bases matching TRBD1. Germline V gene lookup returns CDR1 SGHKS and CDR2 YYEKEE (reference sequence). This CDR3 spans 16 amino acids. V dropped 1 base and J dropped 4; count of bases not matched to a gene: 9. Filled out from reference TRBV5-5 and TRBJ1-1, the complete variable domain reads DAGVTQSPTHLIKTRGQQVTLRCSPISGHKSVSWYQQVLGQGPQFIFQYYEKEERGRGNFPDRFSARQFPNYSSELNVNALLLGDSALYLCASSLIVGTGGTEAFFGQGTRLTVV.

This clone was seen more than once but under ten times. This chain uses TRBV11-2 with TRBJ2-2, with D uncertain. The germline V gene encodes CDR1 SGHAT and CDR2 FQNNGV. V shed 1 base and J shed 1 base, with 10 bases lying between them. The CDR3 is 16 amino acids. This CDR3 is CASSLGQTLNTGELFF. The DNA of the CDR3 is TGTGCCAGCAGCTTAGGGCAGACTCTGAACACCGGGGAGCTGTTTTTT.

About this clone itself: This same CDR3 is encoded by further DNA sequences in the sample. The chain has TRBV7-3 and TRBJ2-2; D is possibly TRBD1 (5 bases). Trimming shortened V by 1 base and J by 5 bases, and 5 bases separated the two germline ends. CDR3 length: 13 amino acids. CDR1 SGHTA and CDR2 FQGTGA come from the germline V gene. CDR3 DNA sequence: TGTGCCAGCAGCTTAAAGGGGACCGGGGAGCTGTTTTTT. Residues: CASSLKGTGELFF.

This clone was seen only once. This chain uses TRBV9 with TRBJ1-1; 9 positions match TRBD1. The CDR3 runs 15 residues. CDR1 SGDLS and CDR2 YYNGEE come from the germline V gene. Germline trimming cut 3 bases from V and 4 bases from J; bases unmatched to any gene: 7. Written as DNA, the CDR3 is TGTGCCAGCAGCGCTCACAGGGGGCAAGGCACTGAAGCTTTCTTT. This gives the protein CASSAHRGQGTEAFF. Drawing the rest from reference TRBV9 and TRBJ1-1, the complete variable domain is DSGVTQTPKHLITATGQRVTLRCSPRSGDLSVYWYQQSLDQGLQFLIQYYNGEERAKGNILERFSAQQFPDLHSELNLSSLELGDSALYFCASSAHRGQGTEAFFGQGTRLTVV.

The V and J genes are TRBV30 and TRBJ2-3; 7 bases are shared with TRBD1. V was pared by 1 base and J by 0 bases, with 4 bases of the junction left unmatched. The CDR3 spans 15 residues. Germline V gene sequence: CDR1 GTSNPN, CDR2 SVGIG (reference sequence). The CDR3 here is CAWSDTGVSTDTQYF. CDR3 in DNA: TGTGCCTGGAGTGATACAGGGGTGAGCACAGATACGCAGTATTTT.

The CDR3 nucleotides are TGTGCCAGCAGCTCGACGAATTCACCCCTCCACTTT. Amino acids: CASSSTNSPLHF. The rearrangement uses TRBV7-2 and TRBJ1-6; no firm D call. The V gene's germline CDR1 is SGHTA and CDR2 FQGNSA. The V end lost 4 bases, the J end lost 7 bases, and 5 bases lay between the germline ends. The CDR3 runs 12 residues.

DNA for the CDR3: TGTGCCAGCTCACCAGGACAGCGATGGGAGCAGTACGTC. Translation: CASSPGQRWEQYV. The V and J genes are TRBV18 and TRBJ2-7; D may be TRBD1 (6 bases). Germline V gene data show CDR1 as KGHSH and CDR2 as LQKENI. V lost 2 bases and J lost 7, with 12 bases in between. This CDR3 comprises 13 residues.

This clone appeared a single time. V gene TRBV30 combines with J gene TRBJ2-2; 7 bases align to TRBD2. In germline, CDR1 is GTSNPN, CDR2 SVGIG (reference sequence). This CDR3 comprises 15 residues. Losses at the gene ends were 4 bases for V and 3 bases for J; bases not matched to a gene: 8. This chain's CDR3 is CAWTPGLADTGELFF. In DNA form, the CDR3 reads TGTGCCTGGACTCCTGGGCTAGCGGACACCGGGGAGCTGTTTTTT.